The present T cell receptor (beta chain) was sequenced within a study of somatic mutations in cytotoxic T cells in rheumatoid arthritis. Germline V gene data show CDR1 as MGHRA and CDR2 as YSYEKL. CDR3 length: 14 amino acids. Worth noting for this clone: Relative to the germline gene, one junction end is altered; a read error may explain this.

The assay was immunoSEQ multiplex PCR, and TCRdb's table has in-frame clones only and misses some. The repertoire holds around 24,000 clones, with over 80% as singletons. This TCR was recovered from a man aged 45-60 years in good health. The specimen was CD8+ T cells sorted from blood. J is TRBJ1-1 and V is TRBV4-1; D gene unclear. The DNA for the CDR3 is TGCGCCAGCAGCCCGGAACCAGCGAACACAGAAGCTTTCTTT. This translates into CASSPEPANTEAFF.